In its sample, the clone carrying this T cell receptor beta chain was seen a few times. Antigen unknown. Using its own MiXCR run on the multiplex PCR reads, TCRdb lists one record per CDR3 protein. The sample comprises 200,000 or so distinct CDR3 sequences, roughly 29% of which are singletons, and roughly 4% rests with the top ten. This specimen belongs to a study of breast tumors, draining lymph nodes, adjacent tissues. Study-wide results and caveats: Compared with lymph nodes, tumors were less diverse; compared with nontumor tissue, more. Most tumor T cells seemingly derive from lymph node, then expand in tumor. Data only fit, rather than demonstrated, lymph node origin of most tumor T cells.

The length of the CDR3 is 13 residues. V gave up 3 bases and J gave up 7 bases, with 10 bases separating them. CDR1 and CDR2 from the germline V gene are MDHEN and SYDVKM. Samples came from axillary lymph nodes draining the breast cancer. The receptor was isolated from a female donor with breast cancer. Some clones in this sample may be carry-over from other donors' samples. The chain employs TRBV28 and TRBJ1-5; D gene unclear. Sample: axillary lymph node tissue. The CDR3: CASSFGVGQPQHF. The CDR3 coding sequence is TGTGCCAGCAGTTTCGGGGTGGGGCAGCCCCAGCATTTT.